This T cell receptor beta chain was retrieved from a study of blood T cell repertoires in COVID-19. Original handling: The assay estimated nucleated cells by amplifying reference gene primers. Sequenced by immunoSEQ multiplex PCR; TCRdb stores in-frame clones only, minus some. The V and J calls and clone size come from that table; D and trimming were worked out from the DNA. The sample shows 200,000 to 250,000 clones, 90% of them seen only once. Trimming left V 0 bases short and J 8 bases short, with 11 bases between. Looked up from germline, CDR1 is SGHNT and CDR2 is YYREEE (reference sequence). The CDR3 is 13 amino acids.

The specimen was PBMCs or T cells enriched from blood (not recorded which). This clonotype originated in a man aged 25-45 years who had been exposed to COVID-19. The V call is TRBV5-4, the J call TRBJ2-5, with D tentatively TRBD1 (7 bases). The CDR3 protein is CASSLDRGGTQYF. In nucleotides, the CDR3 is TGTGCCAGCAGCTTGGACAGGGGAGGAACCCAGTACTTC.